Shown below are 25 T cell receptor beta chains from a single sample sequenced in a study of cytomegalovirus exposure and HLA in healthy donors. PCR employed 60 Vbeta and 13 Jbeta primers. Libraries were prepared by immunoSEQ multiplex PCR; TCRdb keeps only in-frame clonotypes and omits some of them. The table has more than 120,000 clones, 65% to 90% seen once. Material: PBMCs. The receptors stem from a woman aged 25 to 39 in good health and CMV-seronegative.

The rearrangement joins TRBV4-1 to TRBJ2-3, with TRBD2 as a possible D gene (6 bases). This CDR3 comprises 16 residues. Germline CDR1 is MGHRA and CDR2 is YSYEKL. Trimming shortened V by 5 bases and J by 2 bases, and 17 bases separated the two germline ends. The DNA for the CDR3 is TGCGCCAGCAGCGCCTCTAATGCGGGGCCCACAGATACGCAGTATTTT. Amino acids: CASSASNAGPTDTQYF.

The rearrangement links TRBV6-5 to TRBJ2-7; D ambiguous. This CDR3 comprises 14 residues. CDR1 is MNHEY, CDR2 SVGAGI, per germline. V was cut by 2 bases and J by 4 bases, with 12 bases left in between. The CDR3 protein is CASSYTAVPYEQYF. CDR3 sequence (DNA): TGTGCCAGCAGTTACACCGCAGTACCGTACGAGCAGTACTTC.

This clone was counted a single time. The V call is TRBV7-8, the J call TRBJ2-1, with D perhaps matching TRBD1 (6 bases). Germline V gene lookup returns CDR1 SGHVS and CDR2 FQNEAQ. CDR3 length: 16 amino acids. Between the trimmed V and J ends, which lost 4 bases and 1 base, there was a span of 14 bases. DNA of the CDR3: TGTGCCAGCAGCTCGACCGGGACACTTTCCTACAATGAGCAGTTCTTC. Translating gives CASSSTGTLSYNEQFF.

The V gene is TRBV10-3, the J gene TRBJ2-1; 11 bases are a match to TRBD2. CDR3 length equals 17 residues. CDR1 and CDR2 (germline): ENHRY, SYGVKD. V was clipped by 1 base and J by 4 bases; unmatched bases: 6. CDR3 DNA: TGTGCCATCAGTGAGTATAGCGGGAGGGCCCCATACAATGAGCAGTTCTTC. Translating it yields CAISEYSGRAPYNEQFF.

The chain links TRBV15 to TRBJ1-1; no reliable D call. V lost 2 bases and J 2 bases, leaving 3 bases between the germline ends. This CDR3 contains 12 residues. Germline loops: CDR1 LNHNV, CDR2 YYDKDF (reference sequence). The CDR3 nucleotides read TGTGCCACCAGCAGAACAAACACTGAAGCTTTCTTT. Its translation is CATSRTNTEAFF.

The chain employs TRBV5-8 and TRBJ1-5, with 7 bases aligning to TRBD1. V lost 4 bases, J lost 1 base, and 2 bases stayed unmatched. The CDR3 is made up of 14 amino acids. Germline V gene sequence: CDR1 SGHTS, CDR2 YDEGEE. The CDR3 sequence: CASSTGDSNQPQHF. CDR3 bases: TGTGCCAGCAGCACAGGGGACAGCAATCAGCCCCAGCATTTT.

V gene TRBV19 combines with J gene TRBJ1-6, with D uncertain. The CDR3 has 13 amino acids. V lost 8 bases, J lost 5 bases, and 10 bases lay in between. Germline V lookup: CDR1 LNHDA, CDR2 SQIVND (reference sequence). The CDR3 loop is CASFGGNNSPLHF. DNA for the CDR3: TGTGCCAGTTTCGGCGGGAATAATTCACCCCTCCACTTT.

The rearrangement links TRBV6-1 to TRBJ2-5; 7 bases line up with TRBD2. This CDR3 has 14 residues. Germline loops: CDR1 MNHNS, CDR2 SASEGT. With V trimmed by 8 bases and J by 4 bases, 10 bases remained unmatched. The CDR3 nucleotides are TGTGCCAGCTCCCCGGGGGGAGGTGGAGAGACCCAGTACTTC. Translated: CASSPGGGGETQYF.

The chain uses TRBV5-1 and TRBJ1-4, with D possibly being TRBD1 (5 bases). The CDR3 has 15 amino acids. CDR1 is SGHRS, CDR2 YFSETQ, per germline. V was cut by 2 bases and J by 8 bases, with 16 bases left in between. Here the CDR3 reads CASSFGVGGSEKLFF. Written as DNA, the CDR3 is TGCGCCAGCAGCTTCGGGGTTGGGGGGTCCGAAAAACTGTTTTTT. The full variable domain, completed using reference TRBV5-1 and TRBJ1-4, is KAGVTQTPRYLIKTRGQQVTLSCSPISGHRSVSWYQQTPGQGLQFLFEYFSETQRNKGNFPGRFSGRQFSNSRSEMNVSTLELGDSALYLCASSFGVGGSEKLFFGSGTQLSVL.

This clone has only a few counts. The chain employs TRBV9 and TRBJ2-5; D perhaps matches TRBD2 (5 bases). V was cut by 4 bases and J by 5 bases, with 12 bases left in between. The CDR3 is made up of 13 amino acids. In germline, CDR1 is SGDLS, CDR2 YYNGEE. CDR3 loop: CASSQLGGETQYF. In nucleotides, the CDR3 is TGTGCCAGCAGCCAACTAGGTGGGGAGACCCAGTACTTC.

This chain joins TRBV2 and TRBJ2-3; D perhaps matches TRBD1 (5 bases). Deletions cut 4 bases from V and 0 bases from J, with 29 bases between. Germline V gives CDR1 SNHLY, CDR2 FYNNEI. The CDR3 has 21 residues. The CDR3 DNA follows: TGTGCCAGCAGTGGTATGGTCGGGTGGCGAGCAGGGCAGGTCAGCACAGATACGCAGTATTTT. This sequence encodes CASSGMVGWRAGQVSTDTQYF. Using reference TRBV2 and TRBJ2-3 for the parts outside the CDR3, the full variable domain is EPEVTQTPSHQVTQMGQEVILRCVPISNHLYFYWYRQILGQKVEFLVSFYNNEISEKSEIFDDQFSVERPDGSNFTLKIRSTKLEDSAMYFCASSGMVGWRAGQVSTDTQYFGPGTRLTVL.

The chain carries TRBV14 and TRBJ1-2; the D gene is possibly TRBD1 (6 bases). The CDR3 contains 15 residues. CDR1 and CDR2 from the germline V gene are SGHDN and FVKESK. V shed 1 base and J shed 3 bases, with 12 bases lying between them. The CDR3 here is CASSQVGQGHYGYTF. CDR3 in DNA: TGTGCCAGCAGCCAAGTCGGTCAGGGGCACTATGGCTACACCTTC.

The chain is built from TRBV7-9 and TRBJ2-5; D is undetermined. Between the trimmed V and J ends, which lost 5 bases and 4 bases, there was a span of 17 bases. This CDR3 has 15 amino acids. The germline CDR1 and CDR2 sequences are SEHNR and FQNEAQ (reference sequence). The CDR3 protein is CASSPKITGRETQYF. The CDR3, as DNA: TGTGCCAGCAGCCCCAAGATAACGGGTCGAGAGACCCAGTACTTC.

The rearrangement uses TRBV19 and TRBJ2-1; 8 nucleotides agree with TRBD1. Germline CDR1 and CDR2: LNHDA and SQIVND (reference sequence). V shed 1 base, J shed 7 bases, and the junction held 6 bases outside the gene matches. This CDR3 has 15 amino acids. The CDR3, as DNA: TGTGCCAGTAGTATAGCAGGGGGCGCGTGGAATGAGCAGTTCTTC. Translation gives CASSIAGGAWNEQFF.

This clone was observed a handful of times. V and J are TRBV4-1 and TRBJ1-5; D is unresolved. Germline CDR1 MGHRA, CDR2 YSYEKL. V dropped 0 bases and J dropped 5 bases, with 5 bases sitting between them. CDR3 length equals 13 residues. CDR3: CASSQDRDQPQHF. The DNA for the CDR3 is TGCGCCAGCAGCCAAGATCGGGATCAGCCCCAGCATTTT.

V usage is TRBV15 and J usage is TRBJ2-3, with TRBD1 as a possible D gene (6 bases). The V and J ends lost 0 bases and 0 bases respectively, with 10 bases between them. In germline, CDR1 is LNHNV, CDR2 YYDKDF (reference sequence). The CDR3 runs 16 residues. Here the CDR3 reads CATSRDGGLSTDTQYF. The CDR3 DNA reads as TGTGCCACCAGCAGAGATGGGGGCCTAAGCACAGATACGCAGTATTTT.

This chain uses TRBV10-1 with TRBJ2-1, with 12 bases fitting TRBD2. The CDR3 covers 16 residues. Germline V gene lookup returns CDR1 WNHNN and CDR2 SYGVQD (reference sequence). The V and J ends lost 4 bases and 7 bases, in that order; junction bases with no gene match: 8. For the CDR3, the DNA is TGCGCCAGCAGTGCGGCTAGCGGGGGGGTGGGGAATGAGCAGTTCTTC. Its protein is CASSAASGGVGNEQFF.

The chain carries TRBV5-4 and TRBJ2-3; D is unresolved. Per germline, CDR1 SGHNT and CDR2 YYREEE (reference sequence). V lost 3 bases and J lost 0, with 2 bases in between. This CDR3 comprises 12 residues. CDR3 sequence: CASSSSTDTQYF. Written as DNA, the CDR3 is TGTGCCAGCAGCTCTAGCACAGATACGCAGTATTTT.

This chain uses TRBV30 with TRBJ2-7; tentatively, D is TRBD2 (7 bases). Germline CDR1 GTSNPN, CDR2 SVGIG (reference sequence). The CDR3 sequence is 15 residues long. Trimming took off 1 base at V and 2 bases at J, with 15 bases between the two ends. As DNA, the CDR3 is TGTGCCTGGAGTGCCGGGCGGGGGCCTACCTACGAGCAGTACTTC. It codes for CAWSAGRGPTYEQYF.

The rearrangement joins TRBV5-1 to TRBJ1-1; TRBD1 agrees at 9 bases. Germline CDR1 SGHRS, CDR2 YFSETQ. There are 16 residues in the CDR3. V gave up 3 bases and J gave up 4 bases; unmatched junction bases: 10. The CDR3 region is CASSSVSDRGITEAFF. CDR3 coding DNA: TGCGCCAGCAGCTCGGTTTCGGACAGGGGAATCACTGAAGCTTTCTTT.

Comments on this clone: This sample includes further DNA sequences coding for the same CDR3. V is TRBV5-1 and J is TRBJ2-7; D ambiguous. There are 13 residues in the CDR3. V was pared by 0 bases and J by 2 bases, with 6 bases between. Per the germline V gene, CDR1 is SGHRS and CDR2 is YFSETQ. CDR3 residues: CASSLGAPYEQYF. The CDR3 DNA is TGCGCCAGCAGCTTGGGGGCACCCTACGAGCAGTACTTC.

V usage is TRBV27 and J usage is TRBJ2-1; 12 nucleotides line up with TRBD2. The junction had 14 bases not matched to a gene; V was cut back by 5 bases and J by 9 bases. CDR3 length: 17 amino acids. Germline V gene lookup returns CDR1 MNHEY and CDR2 SMNVEV (reference sequence). CDR3 region: CASSLLTSGRLEGEQFF. DNA for the CDR3: TGTGCCAGCAGTCTCCTAACTAGCGGGAGGTTGGAAGGTGAGCAGTTCTTC.

This clone was observed many times. Other DNA sequences in the sample encode the same CDR3. The chain couples TRBV5-5 to TRBJ2-7; D is uncertain. CDR1 and CDR2 from the germline V gene are SGHKS and YYEKEE (reference sequence). V gave up 0 bases and J gave up 1 base, with 8 bases separating them. The CDR3 runs to 14 residues. For the CDR3, the DNA is TGTGCCAGCAGCTTGGGCCCCAGATCCTACGAGCAGTACTTC. Amino acids: CASSLGPRSYEQYF.

The chain couples TRBV21-1 to TRBJ2-7; the tabulated D call, TRBD1, remains unverified against the DNA. TRBV21-1 is a known pseudogene. The CDR3 consists of 16 residues. The CDR3 nucleotides read TGTGCCAGCAGCAGGTCCTCTGGGGGCAGCCGGTTCGAGCAGTACTTC. Its protein is CASSRSSGGSRFEQYF.

This chain links TRBV11-2 with TRBJ1-2; D gene ambiguous. This CDR3 region has 15 residues. Germline assignment: CDR1 SGHAT and CDR2 FQNNGV. The V end lost 0 bases, the J end lost 2 bases, and 10 bases lay between the germline ends. CDR3 sequence: CASSLDSGLNYGYTF. The CDR3, as DNA: TGTGCCAGCAGCTTAGATAGTGGGCTCAACTATGGCTACACCTTC.